Shown below are 11 T cell receptor beta chains from a single sample sequenced in a study of CD8 T cells in ankylosing spondylitis. TCRdb reprocessed the 5' RACE reads via MiXCR and lists one record per CDR3 protein. The sample carries more than 650,000 distinct CDR3 sequences, approximately 12% recorded once. Study-wide results and limits: A motif in TCR beta, a set of under ten highly homologous variants, appeared characteristic of ankylosing spondylitis blood.

The antigens of these receptors remain unknown. The sample comprised blood, either unsorted or a sorted T cell fraction (not recorded which). These receptors came from a male donor with ankylosing spondylitis.

The rearrangement joins TRBV7-2 to TRBJ2-3; 9 bases agree with TRBD2. Trimming cost V 5 bases and J 5 bases; bases outside gene matches: 2. CDR1 is SGHTA, CDR2 FQGNSA, per germline. The CDR3 length is 13 residues. The CDR3 is CASSALAGDTQYF. CDR3 nucleotide sequence: TGTGCCAGCAGCGCACTAGCGGGAGATACGCAGTATTTT.

The table lists this clonotype with a few counts. CDR3 sequence: CSAAVYRAYEQYF. In DNA, the CDR3 is TGCAGTGCCGCGGTCTACAGGGCCTACGAGCAGTACTTC. V is TRBV20-1 and J is TRBJ2-7, with D maybe TRBD1 (6 bases). Germline CDR1 is DFQATT and CDR2 is SNEGSKA (reference sequence). V was shortened by 6 bases and J by 2 bases, with 14 bases between the two germline ends. The CDR3 loop spans 13 amino acids.

The chain uses TRBV10-2 and TRBJ2-1, with 14 positions matching TRBD2. The trim removed 6 bases at V and 8 bases at J, leaving 6 bases unmatched. Germline CDR1 is WSHSY and CDR2 is SAAADI. This CDR3 has 15 amino acids. DNA for the CDR3: TGCGCCAGCAGGGGGACTAGCGGGAGCTTTTATGAGCAGTTCTTC. It specifies CASRGTSGSFYEQFF.

The V and J genes are TRBV7-2 and TRBJ2-7; TRBD1 aligns across 9 bases. The CDR3 runs to 13 residues. The ends lost 5 bases at V and 6 bases at J; junction bases unmatched: 5. Germline CDR1 is SGHTA and CDR2 is FQGNSA. Written as DNA, the CDR3 is TGTGCCAGCAGCGGACAGGGGCCTAGCGAGCAGTACTTC. This gives the protein CASSGQGPSEQYF. The variable domain in full, completed from reference TRBV7-2 and TRBJ2-7, reads GAGVSQSPSNKVTEKGKDVELRCDPISGHTALYWYRQSLGQGLEFLIYFQGNSAPDKSGLPSDRFSAERTGGSVSTLTIQRTQQEDSAVYLCASSGQGPSEQYFGPGTRLTVT.

The V gene is TRBV5-1, the J gene TRBJ2-7; D remains ambiguous. Between the trimmed V and J ends, which lost 4 bases and 7 bases, there was a span of 18 bases. The CDR3 has 14 amino acids. The germline V gene has CDR1 SGHRS and CDR2 YFSETQ. The CDR3 spells CASSPTGRSREQYF. The CDR3 coding sequence is TGCGCCAGCAGCCCTACCGGACGCTCCAGGGAGCAGTACTTC.

This clonotype was counted only a few times. The rearrangement uses TRBV18 and TRBJ1-1, with TRBD1 as a possible D gene (5 bases). The V and J ends lost 2 bases and 5 bases respectively, with 9 bases between them. The CDR3 consists of 13 residues. Germline V gene lookup returns CDR1 KGHSH and CDR2 LQKENI. CDR3 sequence reads: CASSPMGQTEAFF. CDR3 DNA sequence: TGTGCCAGCTCACCAATGGGGCAGACTGAAGCTTTCTTT.

This clonotype was seen at least ten times. The rearrangement joins TRBV12-3 or TRBV12-4 to TRBJ2-7, with 9 positions matching TRBD1. The CDR3 consists of 13 residues. Losses at the gene ends were 5 bases for V and 6 bases for J; bases not matched to a gene: 5. Written as DNA, the CDR3 is TGTGCCAGCAGTCCCGGGACAGGGTTCGAGCAGTACTTC. Its protein is CASSPGTGFEQYF.

The rearrangement links TRBV20-1 to TRBJ1-2; D ambiguous. Per germline, CDR1 DFQATT and CDR2 SNEGSKA (reference sequence). The CDR3 has 14 residues. V lost 1 base and J lost 7, with 16 bases in between. CDR3 nucleotide sequence: TGCAGTGCTAGAGCTTCCGAGGGCCCAGGTGGCTACACCTTC. It codes for CSARASEGPGGYTF.

This clonotype was counted at least ten times. J is TRBJ2-3 and V is TRBV6-2 or TRBV6-3; 11 nucleotides line up with TRBD2. After removal of 6 bases from V and 0 bases from J, the junction contained 8 bases not matched to a gene. Germline values: CDR1 MNHEY, CDR2 SVGEGT. This CDR3 has 17 amino acids. In nucleotides, the CDR3 is TGTGCCAGCAGCCTCGGGACTAGCGGAAGAAGCACAGATACGCAGTATTTT. Translating it yields CASSLGTSGRSTDTQYF.

The CDR3 DNA reads as TGTGCCAGCATAGGGACGGTCTCTGGAAACACCATATATTTT. Translating it yields CASIGTVSGNTIYF. The chain is built from TRBV6-1 and TRBJ1-3; D is perhaps TRBD1 (5 bases). There are 14 residues in the CDR3. V lost 7 bases and J 0 bases, leaving 10 bases between the germline ends. Looked up from germline, CDR1 is MNHNS and CDR2 is SASEGT.

This clonotype was recorded at least ten times. The J gene is TRBJ1-6, the V gene TRBV5-1; no clear D gene. Between the trimmed V and J ends, which lost 3 bases and 9 bases, there was a span of 13 bases. The germline CDR1 and CDR2 sequences are SGHRS and YFSETQ. The CDR3 is 14 residues long. The CDR3 region has the DNA TGCGCCAGCAGCTCATCTAATCGGGTTTCACCCCTCCACTTT. Its protein product is CASSSSNRVSPLHF.